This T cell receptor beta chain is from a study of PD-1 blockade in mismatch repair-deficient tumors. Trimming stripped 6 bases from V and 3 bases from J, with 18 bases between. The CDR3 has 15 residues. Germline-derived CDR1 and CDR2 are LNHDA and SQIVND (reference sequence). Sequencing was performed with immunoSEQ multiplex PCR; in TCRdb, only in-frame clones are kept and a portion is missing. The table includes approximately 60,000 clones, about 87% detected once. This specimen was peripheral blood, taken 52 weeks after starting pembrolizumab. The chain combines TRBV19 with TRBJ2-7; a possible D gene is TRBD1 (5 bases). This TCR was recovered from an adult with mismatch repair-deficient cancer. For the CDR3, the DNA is TGTGCCAGTAGGGTAGACAGCTCCCTAGACTACGAGCAGTACTTC. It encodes CASRVDSSLDYEQYF.